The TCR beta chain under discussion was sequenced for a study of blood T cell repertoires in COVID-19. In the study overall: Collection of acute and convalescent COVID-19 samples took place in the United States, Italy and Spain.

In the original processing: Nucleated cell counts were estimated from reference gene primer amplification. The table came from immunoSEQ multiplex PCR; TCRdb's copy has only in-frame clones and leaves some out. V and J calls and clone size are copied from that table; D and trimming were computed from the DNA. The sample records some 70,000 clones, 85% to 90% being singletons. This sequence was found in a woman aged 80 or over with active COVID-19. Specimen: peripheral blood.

The CDR3 nucleotides read TGTGCCAGCAGCTTAGAGAGGGGGCTGAACTATGGCTACACCTTC. This encodes CASSLERGLNYGYTF. The chain uses TRBV7-2 and TRBJ1-2, with 7 nucleotides matching TRBD1. The CDR3 runs to 15 residues. Germline lookup yields CDR1 SGHTA and CDR2 FQGNSA. The V segment lost 1 base and the J segment 2 bases; nucleotides outside the gene matches: 4.